This TCR beta chain is from a study of brain T cells in children with intractable seizures. The assay was immunoSEQ multiplex PCR, and TCRdb's table has in-frame clones only and misses some. The sample carries under 150,000 clones, 85% to 95% recorded once. Germline V gene data show CDR1 as SGDLS and CDR2 as YYNGEE. The CDR3 spans 13 residues. Deletions cut 0 bases from V and 7 bases from J, with 7 bases between. The specimen was peripheral blood, collected at surgery. This TCR was sampled from a boy in the first two years of life with hemimegalencephaly and intractable seizures. The genes are TRBV9 and TRBJ2-2, with unresolved D. CDR3 sequence: CASSVGVGGELFF. Written as DNA, the CDR3 is TGTGCCAGCAGCGTAGGAGTTGGCGGGGAGCTGTTTTTT.